This is a list of T cell receptor beta chains from one sample in a study of T cell responses to AZD1222 COVID-19 vaccine. Only in-frame clones appear in the TCRdb table, and some are missing; sequencing was by immunoSEQ multiplex PCR. The sample carries around 120,000 clones, around 93% recorded once. Sequenced here: peripheral blood, sampled 28 days after the second AZD1222 dose. The receptors stem from an adult who received the AZD1222 COVID-19 vaccine. CDR3s include the opening cysteine and the closing phenylalanine or tryptophan. Fields, in order: J gene, V gene, D gene, CDR3 protein, CDR3 DNA. The D gene is left open where the match is weak.

TRBJ1-6,TRBV6-6,.,CASSYPTVSDSPLHF,TGTGCCAGCAGTTATCCGACAGTATCTGATTCACCCCTCCACTTT
TRBJ1-3,TRBV7-2,.,CASTHRVDTIYF,TGTGCCAGCACTCACAGGGTAGACACCATATATTTT
TRBJ1-4,TRBV4-1,.,CASSPKKGSGENEKLFF,TGCGCCAGCAGCCCCAAAAAGGGATCAGGGGAAAATGAAAAACTGTTTTTT
TRBJ2-1,TRBV11-2,.,CASSLLGGSYNEQFF,TGTGCCAGCAGCTTACTTGGGGGATCCTACAATGAGCAGTTCTTC
TRBJ2-7,TRBV5-1,TRBD2,CASSHGLAGNEQYF,TGCGCCAGCAGCCACGGACTAGCGGGAAACGAGCAGTACTTC
TRBJ1-1,TRBV28,.,CASSFSPSSGEAFF,TGTGCCAGCAGTTTTTCCCCCAGCTCCGGTGAAGCTTTCTTT
TRBJ2-7,TRBV2,.,CASSEDRFDWYF,TGTGCCAGCAGTGAAGATAGGTTCGATTGGTACTTC
TRBJ2-7,TRBV5-1,TRBD1,CASSSGTGSSYEQYF,TGCGCCAGCAGTTCCGGGACAGGGAGCTCCTACGAGCAGTACTTC
TRBJ2-3,TRBV2,TRBD2,CASSVHPYGTRDTDTQYF,TGTGCCAGCAGTGTTCACCCGTACGGGACTAGAGACACAGATACGCAGTATTTT
TRBJ1-6,TRBV7-2,.,CASSLPWGNSPLHF,TGTGCCAGCAGCCTCCCATGGGGCAATTCACCCCTCCACTTT